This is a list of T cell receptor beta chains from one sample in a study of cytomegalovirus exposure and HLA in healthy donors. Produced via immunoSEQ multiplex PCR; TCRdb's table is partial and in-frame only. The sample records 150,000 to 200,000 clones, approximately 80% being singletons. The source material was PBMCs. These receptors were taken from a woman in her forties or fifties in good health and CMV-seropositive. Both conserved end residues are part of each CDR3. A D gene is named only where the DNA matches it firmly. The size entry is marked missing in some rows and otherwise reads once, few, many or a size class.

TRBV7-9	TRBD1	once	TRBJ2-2	TGTGCCAGCAGCCCACAGGGGGACACCGGGGAGCTGTTTTTT	CASSPQGDTGELFF
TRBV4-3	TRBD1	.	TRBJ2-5	TGCGCCAGCAGCTTCCAGACAGGGAGAGAGACCCAGTACTTC	CASSFQTGRETQYF
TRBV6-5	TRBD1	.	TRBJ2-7	TGTGCCAGCAGTTCCCCGGGACAGAGTACCTACGAGCAGTACTTC	CASSSPGQSTYEQYF
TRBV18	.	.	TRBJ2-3	TGTGCCAGCTCACCTATTGGACAGTCCTGGGTCTCCACAGATACGCAGTATTTT	CASSPIGQSWVSTDTQYF
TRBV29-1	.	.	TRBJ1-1	TGCAGCGTTGGGTCTACAGGGACTGAAGCTTTCTTT	CSVGSTGTEAFF
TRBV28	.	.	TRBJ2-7	TGTGCCAGCAGTCCAACAGGGAAAGCCTACGAGCAGTACTTC	CASSPTGKAYEQYF
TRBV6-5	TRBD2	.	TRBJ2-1	TGTGCCAGCAGTCGTGGCGGGGGCTACAATGAGCAGTTCTTC	CASSRGGGYNEQFF
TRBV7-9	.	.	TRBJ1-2	TGTTCCAGCGCACCCACGGGGGTTGGACATGGCTACACCTTC	CSSAPTGVGHGYTF
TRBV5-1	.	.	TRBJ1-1	TGCGCCAGCAGCTTGGACAGGGTCTTCACTGAAGCTTTCTTT	CASSLDRVFTEAFF
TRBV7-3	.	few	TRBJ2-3	TGTGCCAGCAGCTTAATGGGCGGAGGTACAGATACGCAGTATTTT	CASSLMGGGTDTQYF
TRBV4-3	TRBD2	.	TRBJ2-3	TGCGCCAGCAGTATAGCGGGACTCACAGATACGCAGTATTTT	CASSIAGLTDTQYF
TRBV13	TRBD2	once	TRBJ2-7	TGTGCCAGCAGCTGGGCGACTAGCGGGAGGGCCCGAGCTAGCTCCTACGAGCAGTACTTC	CASSWATSGRARASSYEQYF
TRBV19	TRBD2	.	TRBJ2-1	TGTGCCAGTAGAGAAGCGGGGACCTACAATGAGCAGTTCTTC	CASREAGTYNEQFF
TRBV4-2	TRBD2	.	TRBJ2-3	TGTGCCAGCAGCCAAGAATCGCGGGAGATCGATACGCAGTATTTT	CASSQESREIDTQYF
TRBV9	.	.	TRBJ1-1	TGTGCCAGCAGCGTTGGGGCAGGGATCGGCACTGAAGCTTTCTTT	CASSVGAGIGTEAFF
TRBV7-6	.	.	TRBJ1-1	TGTGCCAGCAGCTTAGGAAGACAGATGAGGAACACTGAAGCTTTCTTT	CASSLGRQMRNTEAFF
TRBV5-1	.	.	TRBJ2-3	TGCGCCAGCAGGGTCCGGGGAGATCCCACAGATACGCAGTATTTT	CASRVRGDPTDTQYF
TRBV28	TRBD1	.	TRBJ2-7	TGTGCCAGCATTAGGACAGGGGCGGGCGAGCAGTACTTC	CASIRTGAGEQYF
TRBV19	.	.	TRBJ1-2	TGTGCCAGCCGGGACACATCTAACTATGGCTACACCTTC	CASRDTSNYGYTF
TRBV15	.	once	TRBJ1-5	TGTGCCACCAGCAGAGACAGGGTCGAGAATCAGCCCCAGCATTTT	CATSRDRVENQPQHF
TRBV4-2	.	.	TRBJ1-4	TGTGCCAGCAGCCAAGATGGGCAGGGAAGGGAAAAACTGTTTTTT	CASSQDGQGREKLFF
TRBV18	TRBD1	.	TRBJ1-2	TGTGCCAGCTCACCGACGGGACAGGTCGGTGGCTACACCTTC	CASSPTGQVGGYTF
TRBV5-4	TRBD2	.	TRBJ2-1	TGTGCCAGCAGGGGCGGGGGAAGCTCCTACAATGAGCAGTTCTTC	CASRGGGSSYNEQFF
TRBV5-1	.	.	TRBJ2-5	TGCGCCAGCAGCTCCTGGGGCCGGGAGACCCAGTACTTC	CASSSWGRETQYF
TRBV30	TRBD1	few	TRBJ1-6	TGCGGAACGGGACAGGGATATTCACCCCTCCACTTT	CGTGQGYSPLHF
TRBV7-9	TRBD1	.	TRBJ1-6	TGTGCCAGCAGCTTAGGGGGACAGGCTAATAATTCACCCCTCCACTTT	CASSLGGQANNSPLHF
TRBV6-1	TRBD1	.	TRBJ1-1	TGTGCCAGCAGTGAAGGCAGGGGGCACACTGAAGCTTTCTTT	CASSEGRGHTEAFF
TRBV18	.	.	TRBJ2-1	TGTGCCAGCTCACGGGGTGGGGCGAATGAGCAGTTCTTC	CASSRGGANEQFF
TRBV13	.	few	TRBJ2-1	TGTGCCAGCAGCTTACAGGGGGGCGATGAGCAGTTCTTC	CASSLQGGDEQFF
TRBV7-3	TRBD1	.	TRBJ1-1	TGTGCCAGCAGCTTAACGCCCGGGACAGGGGAAGCTTTCTTT	CASSLTPGTGEAFF
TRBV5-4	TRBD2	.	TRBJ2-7	TGTGCCAGCAGCTCAAGGGAGGGCGAGCAGTACTTC	CASSSREGEQYF
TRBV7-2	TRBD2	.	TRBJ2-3	TGTGCCAGCAGCCTCGGGCAGCGGGGGGGGACAGATACGCAGTATTTT	CASSLGQRGGTDTQYF
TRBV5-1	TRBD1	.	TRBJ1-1	TGCGCCAGCAGCTTGAGGTGGGGACAGGGCATCTCGAACACTGAAGCTTTCTTT	CASSLRWGQGISNTEAFF
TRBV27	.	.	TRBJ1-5	TGTGCCAGCAGGGAGGGCCATAGCAATCAGCCCCAGCATTTT	CASREGHSNQPQHF
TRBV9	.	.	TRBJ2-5	TGTGCCAGCAGCCAGGGGGGTCCCCAGTACTTC	CASSQGGPQYF
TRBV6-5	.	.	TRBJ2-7	TGTGCCAGCAGTTACCCATCCTACGAGCAGTACTTC	CASSYPSYEQYF
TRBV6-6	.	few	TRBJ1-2	TGTGCCAGCAGTTACGCCTCGAGGGATGGCTACACCTTC	CASSYASRDGYTF
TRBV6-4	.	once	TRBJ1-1	TGTGCCAGCAGTGACTACAGGGAGAACACTGAAGCTTTCTTT	CASSDYRENTEAFF
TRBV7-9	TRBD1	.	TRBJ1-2	TGTGCCAGCTCACCAACAGGGGACGGCTACACCTTC	CASSPTGDGYTF
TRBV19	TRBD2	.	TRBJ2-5	TGTGCCAGTACGGGGGGACAAGAGACCCAGTACTTC	CASTGGQETQYF
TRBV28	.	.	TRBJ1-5	TGTGCCAGCACCGGTTGGCAGGTCAATCAGCCCCAGCATTTT	CASTGWQVNQPQHF
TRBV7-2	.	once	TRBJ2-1	TGTGCCAGCAGCTTAGTAGTCGGGGGAAGCTCCTACAATGAGCAGTTCTTC	CASSLVVGGSSYNEQFF
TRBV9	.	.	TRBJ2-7	TGTGCCAGCAGCGTGGGTAACACAGGGTTCTACGAGCAGTACTTC	CASSVGNTGFYEQYF
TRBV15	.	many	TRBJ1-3	TGTGCCACCAGCAGAGATCGGGGGGCTGGTGGAAACACCATATATTTT	CATSRDRGAGGNTIYF
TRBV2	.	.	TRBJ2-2	TGTGCCAGCAGAACAGACGGGAACACCGGGGAGCTGTTTTTT	CASRTDGNTGELFF
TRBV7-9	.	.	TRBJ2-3	TGTGCCAGCAGCTTAGGGACATTTACAGATACGCAGTATTTT	CASSLGTFTDTQYF
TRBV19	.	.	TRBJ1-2	TGTGCCAGTAGTAACCAGGGATTCAGTGGCTACACCTTC	CASSNQGFSGYTF
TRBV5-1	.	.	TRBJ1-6	TGCGCCAGCAGCTTGGTAGGGGATGAATCACCCCTCCACTTT	CASSLVGDESPLHF
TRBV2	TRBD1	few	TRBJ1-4	TGTGCCAGCAGTGAAGCGCGCAGGGGGCACCCAACTAATGAAAAACTGTTTTTT	CASSEARRGHPTNEKLFF
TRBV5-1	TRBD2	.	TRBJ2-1	TGCGCCAGCAGCTTGGGACTAGCGGGAAACAATGAGCAGTTCTTC	CASSLGLAGNNEQFF
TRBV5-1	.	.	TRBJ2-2	TGCGCCAGCAGCTTGGAACATCCCGGGGAGCTGTTTTTT	CASSLEHPGELFF